These T cell receptor beta chains were read from a single sample in a study of blood T cell repertoires in COVID-19. Measured with immunoSEQ multiplex PCR; TCRdb has only the in-frame clones, and not every one. The repertoire holds approximately 260,000 clones, around 82% seen once, with 8% to 9.5% in the top ten. Sequenced input: peripheral blood. These receptors were collected from a human donor in a cohort sampled during active COVID-19. Each CDR3 is given with its conserved first and last residue. D genes are given only for firm matches. The size entry is marked missing in some rows and otherwise reads once, few, many or a size class.

J: TRBJ1-2; size: once; D: TRBD1; V: TRBV4-1; DNA: TGCGCCAGCAGCCAAGGAGGGGGCAGAGGTAACTATGGCTACACCTTC; CDR3: CASSQGGGRGNYGYTF
J: TRBJ1-3; size: -; D: -; V: TRBV7-8; DNA: TGTGCCAGCAGCTTAGTGAGCAGGGGTGAATTCTCTGGAAACACCATATATTTT; CDR3: CASSLVSRGEFSGNTIYF
J: TRBJ2-2; size: -; D: TRBD1; V: TRBV7-2; DNA: TGTGCCAGCAGCGGGACAGGGGTCACCGGGGAGCTGTTTTTT; CDR3: CASSGTGVTGELFF
J: TRBJ1-6; size: -; D: -; V: TRBV5-5; DNA: TGTGCCAGCAGCCCAGGGTCCTTGCCGGTTTCACCCCTCCACTTT; CDR3: CASSPGSLPVSPLHF
J: TRBJ1-2; size: -; D: -; V: TRBV27; DNA: TGTGCCAGCAGTTCTGGGGGGGTCGGCTACACCTTC; CDR3: CASSSGGVGYTF
J: TRBJ1-3; size: -; D: TRBD1; V: TRBV5-6; DNA: TGTGCCAGCAGCTGGACAGGGGTAGGTGGTGGAAACACCATATATTTT; CDR3: CASSWTGVGGGNTIYF
J: TRBJ1-5; size: -; D: -; V: TRBV7-2; DNA: TGTGCCAGCAGCTTATCCAGGGATCAGCCCCAGCATTTT; CDR3: CASSLSRDQPQHF
J: TRBJ2-1; size: -; D: -; V: TRBV15; DNA: TGTGCCACCAGCAGACTCGGGAAGGGCTCCTACAATGAGCAGTTCTTC; CDR3: CATSRLGKGSYNEQFF
J: TRBJ2-5; size: -; D: -; V: TRBV7-3; DNA: TGTGCCAGCAGCCCCACCGGCGGAGCGGGTTTCGGGACCCAGTACTTC; CDR3: CASSPTGGAGFGTQYF
J: TRBJ1-2; size: -; D: -; V: TRBV5-4; DNA: TGTGCCAGCAGCTTGGATCTTGGGGCTGCCTATGGCTACACCTTC; CDR3: CASSLDLGAAYGYTF
J: TRBJ2-7; size: -; D: -; V: TRBV19; DNA: TGTGCCAGTAGCCCGGGACAAAACTACGAGCAGTACTTC; CDR3: CASSPGQNYEQYF
J: TRBJ2-7; size: -; D: TRBD1; V: TRBV25-1; DNA: TGTGCCAGCAGTCCGCTGCCGGGACAGGGGGTGATCTACGAGCAGTACTTC; CDR3: CASSPLPGQGVIYEQYF
J: TRBJ2-1; size: few; D: -; V: TRBV6-5; DNA: TGTGCCAGCATGAGGGGGAGGGATTACAATGAGCAGTTCTTC; CDR3: CASMRGRDYNEQFF
J: TRBJ2-7; size: -; D: -; V: TRBV5-1; DNA: TGCGCCAGCAGCTTGACCCCGACTGCGGGGGCGGGGGAGCAGTACTTC; CDR3: CASSLTPTAGAGEQYF
J: TRBJ2-5; size: -; D: TRBD2; V: TRBV10-3; DNA: TGTGCCATCAGAGGACTAGCGGGAGAGACCCAGTACTTC; CDR3: CAIRGLAGETQYF
J: TRBJ2-7; size: many; D: -; V: TRBV7-9; DNA: TGTGCCAGCAGCTTAGACCCGGACGAGCAGTACTTC; CDR3: CASSLDPDEQYF
J: TRBJ2-3; size: -; D: -; V: TRBV7-3; DNA: TGTGCCAGCAGCCCCTTGACTAGCACAGATACGCAGTATTTT; CDR3: CASSPLTSTDTQYF
J: TRBJ2-3; size: -; D: TRBD2; V: TRBV7-2; DNA: TGTGCCAGCAGCCAGGGACTAGCCACAGATACGCAGTATTTT; CDR3: CASSQGLATDTQYF
J: TRBJ2-7; size: -; D: TRBD2; V: TRBV9; DNA: TGTGCCAGCAGCTCTAGCGGGAGGTTGTCCTACGAGCAGTACTTC; CDR3: CASSSSGRLSYEQYF
J: TRBJ2-1; size: -; D: TRBD1; V: TRBV6-1; DNA: TGTGCCAGCAGTGGACCGGGACAGGGCAACTACAATGAGCAGTTCTTC; CDR3: CASSGPGQGNYNEQFF
J: TRBJ2-5; size: -; D: TRBD2; V: TRBV13; DNA: TGTGCCAGCAGCAAGGGGACTAGCGGGGGGGTACAAGAGACCCAGTACTTC; CDR3: CASSKGTSGGVQETQYF
J: TRBJ1-4; size: -; D: -; V: TRBV28; DNA: TGTGCCAGCAGGCACAGGGTAGCAGGAAGTCGGGAAAAACTGTTTTTT; CDR3: CASRHRVAGSREKLFF
J: TRBJ2-2; size: once; D: TRBD2; V: TRBV10-1; DNA: TGCGCCAGCAGTGAGTCGTCGTGGGGGGGGAGGCACGGGGAGCTGTTTTTT; CDR3: CASSESSWGGRHGELFF
J: TRBJ1-2; size: few; D: -; V: TRBV6-5; DNA: TGTGCCAGCAGTTACTCGATCGGGGGTGATAACTATGGCTACACCTTC; CDR3: CASSYSIGGDNYGYTF
J: TRBJ1-2; size: -; D: -; V: TRBV6-2/TRBV6-3; DNA: TGTGCCAGCAGTTACGGCGGCAGCACTTCCTATGGCTACACCTTC; CDR3: CASSYGGSTSYGYTF
J: TRBJ2-2; size: few; D: -; V: TRBV7-8; DNA: TGTGCCAGCAGCTTAAAACGGGCAACAGGGCAGAACACCGGGGAGCTGTTTTTT; CDR3: CASSLKRATGQNTGELFF
J: TRBJ2-7; size: few; D: TRBD2; V: TRBV27; DNA: TGTGCCAGCCGCGGGACTAGCGGGGGGGAATACGAGCAGTACTTC; CDR3: CASRGTSGGEYEQYF
J: TRBJ2-4; size: once; D: -; V: TRBV7-9; DNA: TGTGCCAGCAGCTTACACAGGGCAGCTAATGACATTCAGTACTTC; CDR3: CASSLHRAANDIQYF
J: TRBJ1-5; size: -; D: TRBD1; V: TRBV7-2; DNA: TGTGCCAGCAGCGGATCCGGGACAGGGGGCGCCGGCAATCAGCCCCAGCATTTT; CDR3: CASSGSGTGGAGNQPQHF
J: TRBJ2-3; size: -; D: -; V: TRBV7-8; DNA: TGTGCCAGCAGCCAGTGGACTGCAGTTACAGATACGCAGTATTTT; CDR3: CASSQWTAVTDTQYF
J: TRBJ2-5; size: -; D: -; V: TRBV12-3/TRBV12-4; DNA: TGTGCCAGCAGTTTTAGCAGGACCCAGTACTTC; CDR3: CASSFSRTQYF
J: TRBJ1-5; size: once; D: TRBD1; V: TRBV2; DNA: TGTGCCAGCAGGCGTCCCGGGACAGGGGTTAGCAATCAGCCCCAGCATTTT; CDR3: CASRRPGTGVSNQPQHF
J: TRBJ2-6; size: once; D: TRBD2; V: TRBV7-2; DNA: TGTGCCAGCACAAAGGGACTAGCGGGATCCTCTGGGGCCAACGTCCTGACTTTC; CDR3: CASTKGLAGSSGANVLTF
J: TRBJ2-3; size: -; D: TRBD2; V: TRBV5-1; DNA: TGCGCCAGCAGCCACGGACTAGCGGGCCCCACAGATACGCAGTATTTT; CDR3: CASSHGLAGPTDTQYF
J: TRBJ2-3; size: -; D: TRBD2; V: TRBV2; DNA: TGTGCCAGCAGTGAAAGGGTAGCGGGGGGAAAATTT; CDR3: CASSERVAGGKF
J: TRBJ2-1; size: once; D: TRBD2; V: TRBV18; DNA: TGTGCCAGCTCACAGGGGACTAGCGGGAGGGCCCCGAATGAGCAGTTCTTC; CDR3: CASSQGTSGRAPNEQFF
J: TRBJ1-2; size: -; D: -; V: TRBV7-8; DNA: TGTGCCAGCAGCTTAGCGGTCGGAGGCAACTATGGCTACACCTTC; CDR3: CASSLAVGGNYGYTF
J: TRBJ2-1; size: -; D: -; V: TRBV4-2; DNA: TGTGCCAGCAGCCAAGGCCGGGACTCCGGACAGTTCTTC; CDR3: CASSQGRDSGQFF
J: TRBJ2-7; size: few; D: -; V: TRBV28; DNA: TGTGCCAGCAGTCCACTAGTATCCTACGAGCAGTACTTC; CDR3: CASSPLVSYEQYF
J: TRBJ2-7; size: -; D: -; V: TRBV5-4; DNA: TGTGCCAGCAGCTACAGGGAGAGCGAGCAGTACTTC; CDR3: CASSYRESEQYF
J: TRBJ2-1; size: -; D: -; V: TRBV28; DNA: TGTGCCAGCAGTCACACGAGGGCAGGATTCTACAATGAGCAGTTCTTC; CDR3: CASSHTRAGFYNEQFF
J: TRBJ2-7; size: -; D: TRBD1; V: TRBV2; DNA: TGTGCCAGCAACTTACAGGGGCCTGTAGACGAGCAGTACTTC; CDR3: CASNLQGPVDEQYF
J: TRBJ2-3; size: many; D: TRBD2; V: TRBV6-5; DNA: TGTGCCAGCAGCGACCTAGCGGGGGGGATGAATACGCAGTATTTT; CDR3: CASSDLAGGMNTQYF
J: TRBJ2-3; size: -; D: TRBD1; V: TRBV9; DNA: TGTGCCAGCAGCGTCGGACAGGCAACAGATACGCAGTATTTT; CDR3: CASSVGQATDTQYF
J: TRBJ2-3; size: few; D: -; V: TRBV5-6; DNA: TGTGCCAGCAGCTTGGACGGGGGAGCCACAGATACGCAGTATTTT; CDR3: CASSLDGGATDTQYF
J: TRBJ2-5; size: -; D: TRBD1; V: TRBV28; DNA: TGTGCCAGCAGAGAACAAGGAGGGGGGACAGGGGCCCTAGGTGGCGAGACCCAGTACTTC; CDR3: CASREQGGGTGALGGETQYF
J: TRBJ2-5; size: -; D: TRBD1; V: TRBV4-1; DNA: TGCGCCAGCAGCCAAGGACAGGGACGAACCCAGTACTTC; CDR3: CASSQGQGRTQYF
J: TRBJ2-2; size: -; D: TRBD2; V: TRBV7-2; DNA: TGTGCCAGCAGCTTAGCTAGCGGGTTTGCCGGGGAGCTGTTTTTT; CDR3: CASSLASGFAGELFF
J: TRBJ2-3; size: -; D: -; V: TRBV28; DNA: TGTGCCAGCAGTTTCACAGGGACCGGCACAGATACGCAGTATTTT; CDR3: CASSFTGTGTDTQYF
J: TRBJ2-5; size: -; D: TRBD1; V: TRBV5-5; DNA: TGTGCCAGCAGCTCGACAGGGTTCGGGGAGACCCAGTACTTC; CDR3: CASSSTGFGETQYF
J: TRBJ2-1; size: medium-sized; D: -; V: TRBV7-9; DNA: TGTGCCAGCAGCAGGACTGACAACTACTACAATGAGCAGTTCTTC; CDR3: CASSRTDNYYNEQFF
J: TRBJ2-3; size: -; D: -; V: TRBV19; DNA: TGTGCCAGTTCTCACCCATACATCCCAGATACGCAGTATTTT; CDR3: CASSHPYIPDTQYF
J: TRBJ1-2; size: -; D: -; V: TRBV10-1; DNA: TGCGCCAGCAGTGATAGGGGTGGGGCCCAATATGGCTACACCTTC; CDR3: CASSDRGGAQYGYTF